This T cell receptor (beta chain) comes out of a study of tumor and adjacent non-tumor tissue in lung cancer. Study as a whole: Patients comprised approximately eleven adenocarcinoma, a couple of squamous cell carcinoma and 1 small cell lung cancer.

Deletions cut 3 bases from V and 5 bases from J, with 10 bases between. Germline CDR1 is SGHNT and CDR2 is YENEEA. This CDR3 spans 14 amino acids. RNA was extracted from bulk tissue without any cell sorting. Distant lung tissue was collected more than 3 cm away from the tumor edge. Between August and November 2014, newly diagnosed, chemotherapy-naive lung cancer patients underwent thoracic surgery in China. Three rounds of nested PCR, following a modified ARM-PCR protocol, produced the TCRbeta library. TCRdb passed the multiplex PCR reads through MiXCR, listing each CDR3 protein once. The profile shows about 80,000 distinct CDR3 sequences, roughly 80% of them singletons.

This clonotype originated in a man in his 60s with non-small cell lung cancer. The specimen was distant non-tumor lung tissue. The chain carries TRBV11-3 and TRBJ2-2; D is unclear. The CDR3 DNA sequence: TGTGCCAGCAGCTTTAAGGTGGCGACCGGGGAGCTGTTTTTT. Protein: CASSFKVATGELFF.